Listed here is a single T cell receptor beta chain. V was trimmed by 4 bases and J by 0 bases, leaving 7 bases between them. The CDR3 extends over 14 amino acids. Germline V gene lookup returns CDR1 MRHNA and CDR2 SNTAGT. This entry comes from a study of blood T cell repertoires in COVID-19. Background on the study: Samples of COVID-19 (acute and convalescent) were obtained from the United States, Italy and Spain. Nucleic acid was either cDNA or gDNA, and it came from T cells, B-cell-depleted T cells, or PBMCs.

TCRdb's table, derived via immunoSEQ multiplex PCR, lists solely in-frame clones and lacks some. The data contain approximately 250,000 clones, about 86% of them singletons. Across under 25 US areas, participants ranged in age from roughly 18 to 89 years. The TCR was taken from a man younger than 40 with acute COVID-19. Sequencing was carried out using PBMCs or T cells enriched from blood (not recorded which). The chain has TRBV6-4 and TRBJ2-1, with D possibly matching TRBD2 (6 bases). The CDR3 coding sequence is TGTGCCAGCAGTGCCGGGAGCTCCTACAATGAGCAGTTCTTC. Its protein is CASSAGSSYNEQFF.